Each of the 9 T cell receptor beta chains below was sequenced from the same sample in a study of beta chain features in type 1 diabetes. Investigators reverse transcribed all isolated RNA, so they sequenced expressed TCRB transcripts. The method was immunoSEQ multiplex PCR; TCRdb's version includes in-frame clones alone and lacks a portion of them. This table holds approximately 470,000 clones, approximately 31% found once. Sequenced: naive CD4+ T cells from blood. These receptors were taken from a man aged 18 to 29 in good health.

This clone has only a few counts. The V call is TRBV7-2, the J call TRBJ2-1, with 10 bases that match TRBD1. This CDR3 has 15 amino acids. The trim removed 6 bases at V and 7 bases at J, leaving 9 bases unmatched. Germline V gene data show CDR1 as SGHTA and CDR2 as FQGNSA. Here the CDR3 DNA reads TGTGCCAGCAGGTACCCGGGACAGGGGTTGAATGAGCAGTTCTTC. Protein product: CASRYPGQGLNEQFF.

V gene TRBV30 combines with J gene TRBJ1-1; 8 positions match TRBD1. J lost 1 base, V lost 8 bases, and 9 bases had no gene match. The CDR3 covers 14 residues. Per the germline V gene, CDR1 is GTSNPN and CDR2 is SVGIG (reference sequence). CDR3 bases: TGTGCCCGCCGCAGGGGGCAAGGGAACACTGAAGCTTTCTTT. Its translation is CARRRGQGNTEAFF.

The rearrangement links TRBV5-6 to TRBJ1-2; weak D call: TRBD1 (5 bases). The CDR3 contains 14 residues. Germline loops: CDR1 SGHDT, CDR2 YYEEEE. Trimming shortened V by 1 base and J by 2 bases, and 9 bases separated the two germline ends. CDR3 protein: CASSLSAGNYGYTF. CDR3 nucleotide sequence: TGTGCCAGCAGCTTGTCGGCAGGGAACTATGGCTACACCTTC.

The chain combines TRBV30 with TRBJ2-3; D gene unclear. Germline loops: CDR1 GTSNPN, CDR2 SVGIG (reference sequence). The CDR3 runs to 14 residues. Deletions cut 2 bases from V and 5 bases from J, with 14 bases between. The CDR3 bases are TGTGCCTGGAGTCCAGCTATTAAGGTAGATACGCAGTATTTT. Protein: CAWSPAIKVDTQYF. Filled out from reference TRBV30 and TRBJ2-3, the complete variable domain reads SQTIHQWPATLVQPVGSPLSLECTVEGTSNPNLYWYRQAAGRGLQLLFYSVGIGQISSEVPQNLSASRPQDRQFILSSKKLLLSDSGFYLCAWSPAIKVDTQYFGPGTRLTVL.

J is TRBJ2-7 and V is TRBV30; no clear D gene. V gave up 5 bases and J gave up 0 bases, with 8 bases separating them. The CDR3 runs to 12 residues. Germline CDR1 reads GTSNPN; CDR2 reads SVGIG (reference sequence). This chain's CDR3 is CAWDPGSYEQYF. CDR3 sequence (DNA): TGTGCCTGGGACCCTGGCTCCTACGAGCAGTACTTC. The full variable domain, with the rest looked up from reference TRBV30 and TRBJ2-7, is SQTIHQWPATLVQPVGSPLSLECTVEGTSNPNLYWYRQAAGRGLQLLFYSVGIGQISSEVPQNLSASRPQDRQFILSSKKLLLSDSGFYLCAWDPGSYEQYFGPGTRLTVT.

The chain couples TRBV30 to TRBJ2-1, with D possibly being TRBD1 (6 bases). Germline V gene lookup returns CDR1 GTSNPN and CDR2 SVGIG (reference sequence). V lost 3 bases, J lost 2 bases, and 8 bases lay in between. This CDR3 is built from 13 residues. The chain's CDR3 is CAWRQGPYNEQFF. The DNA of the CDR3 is TGTGCCTGGAGACAGGGCCCCTACAATGAGCAGTTCTTC.

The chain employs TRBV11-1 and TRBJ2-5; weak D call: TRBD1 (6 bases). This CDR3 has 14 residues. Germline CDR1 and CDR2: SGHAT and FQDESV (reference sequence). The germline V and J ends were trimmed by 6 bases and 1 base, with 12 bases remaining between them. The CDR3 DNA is TGTGCCAGCAGTACAGGGAAGGGCCAAGAGACCCAGTACTTC. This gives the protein CASSTGKGQETQYF.

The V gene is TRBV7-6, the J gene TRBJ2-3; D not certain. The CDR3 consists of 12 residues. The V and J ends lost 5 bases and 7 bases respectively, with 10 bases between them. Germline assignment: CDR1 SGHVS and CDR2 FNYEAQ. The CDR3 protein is CASSAVTHTQYF. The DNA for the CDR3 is TGTGCCAGCAGCGCCGTGACACATACGCAGTATTTT.

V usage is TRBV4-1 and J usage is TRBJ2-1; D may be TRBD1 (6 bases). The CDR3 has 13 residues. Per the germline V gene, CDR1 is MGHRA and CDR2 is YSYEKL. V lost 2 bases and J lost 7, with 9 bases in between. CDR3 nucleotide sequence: TGCGCCAGCAGCCAAACCGACAGGAATGAGCAGTTCTTC. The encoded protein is CASSQTDRNEQFF.